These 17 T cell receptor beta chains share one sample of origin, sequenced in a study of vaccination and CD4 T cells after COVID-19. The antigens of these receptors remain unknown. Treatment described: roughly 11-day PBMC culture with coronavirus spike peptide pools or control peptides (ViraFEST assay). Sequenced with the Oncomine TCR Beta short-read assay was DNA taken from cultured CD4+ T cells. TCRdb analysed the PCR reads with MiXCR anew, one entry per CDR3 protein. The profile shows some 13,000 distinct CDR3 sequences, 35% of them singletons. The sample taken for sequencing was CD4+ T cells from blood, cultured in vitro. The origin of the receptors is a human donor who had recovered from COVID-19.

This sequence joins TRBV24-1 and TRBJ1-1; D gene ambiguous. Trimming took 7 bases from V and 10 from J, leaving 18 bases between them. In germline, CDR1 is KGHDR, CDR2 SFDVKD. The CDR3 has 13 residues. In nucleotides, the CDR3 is TGTGCCACCAGGAAGGCAGGAGGCGAGGGAGCTTTCTTT. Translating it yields CATRKAGGEGAFF.

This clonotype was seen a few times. The CDR3 coding sequence is TGCGCCAGCAGCTTGGTTGTTGGTTCGGCGGAGACCCAGTACTTC. Protein sequence: CASSLVVGSAETQYF. This sequence joins TRBV5-1 and TRBJ2-5; D is ambiguous. The CDR3 runs to 15 residues. Germline V gene sequence: CDR1 SGHRS, CDR2 YFSETQ. Trimming removed 0 bases from V and 5 bases from J, with 14 bases in between.

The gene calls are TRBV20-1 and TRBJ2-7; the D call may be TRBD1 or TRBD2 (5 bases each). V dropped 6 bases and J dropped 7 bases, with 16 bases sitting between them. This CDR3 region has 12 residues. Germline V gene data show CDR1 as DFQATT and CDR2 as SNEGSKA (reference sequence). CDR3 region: CSARGGRVEQYF. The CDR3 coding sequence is TGCAGTGCCCGTGGGGGTCGGGTAGAGCAGTACTTC.

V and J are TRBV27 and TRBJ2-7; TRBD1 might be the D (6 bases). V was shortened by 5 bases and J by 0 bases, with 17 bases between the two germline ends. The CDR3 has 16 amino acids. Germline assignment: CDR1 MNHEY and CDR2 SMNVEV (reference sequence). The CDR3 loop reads CASSVLGASSSYEQYF. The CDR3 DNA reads TGTGCCAGCAGTGTCCTGGGGGCGTCCAGCTCCTACGAGCAGTACTTC.

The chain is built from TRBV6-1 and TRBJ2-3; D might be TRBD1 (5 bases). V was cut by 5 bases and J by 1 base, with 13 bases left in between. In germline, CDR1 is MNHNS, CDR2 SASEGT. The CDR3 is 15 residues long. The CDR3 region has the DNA TGTGCCAGCAGTATTTTTAGCAGGGGCACAGATACGCAGTATTTT. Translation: CASSIFSRGTDTQYF.

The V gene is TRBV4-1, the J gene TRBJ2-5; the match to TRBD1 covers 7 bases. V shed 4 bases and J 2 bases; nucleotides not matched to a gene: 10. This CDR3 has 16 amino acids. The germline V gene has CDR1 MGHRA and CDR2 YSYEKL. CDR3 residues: CASSPGETGLQETQYF. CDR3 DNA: TGCGCCAGCAGCCCAGGGGAGACAGGGCTACAAGAGACCCAGTACTTC.

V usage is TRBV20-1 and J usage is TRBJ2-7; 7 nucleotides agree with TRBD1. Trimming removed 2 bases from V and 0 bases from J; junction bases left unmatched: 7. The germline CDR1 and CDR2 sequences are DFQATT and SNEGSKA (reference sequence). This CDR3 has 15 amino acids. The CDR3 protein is CSARSVGDSSYEQYF. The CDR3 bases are TGCAGTGCTAGATCGGTTGGGGACAGCTCCTACGAGCAGTACTTC.

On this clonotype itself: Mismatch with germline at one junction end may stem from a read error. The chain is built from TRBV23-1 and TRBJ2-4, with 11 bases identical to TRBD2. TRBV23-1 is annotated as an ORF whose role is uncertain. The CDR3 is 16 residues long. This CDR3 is CASGQGLAGAKNIQYF. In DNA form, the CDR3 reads TGCGCCAGCGGTCAAGGACTAGCGGGAGCCAAAAACATTCAGTACTTC.

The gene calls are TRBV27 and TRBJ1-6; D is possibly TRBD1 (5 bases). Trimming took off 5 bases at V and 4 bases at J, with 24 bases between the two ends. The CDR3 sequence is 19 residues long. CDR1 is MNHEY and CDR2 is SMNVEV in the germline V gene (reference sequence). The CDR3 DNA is TGTGCCAGCAGTGAGGATCCCTCTACAGGAACCTATTATAATTCACCCCTCCACTTT. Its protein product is CASSEDPSTGTYYNSPLHF.

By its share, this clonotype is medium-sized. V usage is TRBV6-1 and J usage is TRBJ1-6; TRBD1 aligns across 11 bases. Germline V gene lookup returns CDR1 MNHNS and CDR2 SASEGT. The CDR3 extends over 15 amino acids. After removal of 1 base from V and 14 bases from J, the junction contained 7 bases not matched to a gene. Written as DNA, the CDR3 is TGTGCCAGCAGTGAAGTATGGACAGGGGGCGGCACCCTCCACTTT. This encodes CASSEVWTGGGTLHF.

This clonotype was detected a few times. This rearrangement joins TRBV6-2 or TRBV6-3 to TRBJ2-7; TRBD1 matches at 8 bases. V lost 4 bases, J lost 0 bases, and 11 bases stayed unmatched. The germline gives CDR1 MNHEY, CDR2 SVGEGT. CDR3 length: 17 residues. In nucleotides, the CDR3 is TGTGCCAGCAGTTTCTCATCCCAGGACAGGGTCTCCTACGAGCAGTACTTC. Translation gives CASSFSSQDRVSYEQYF.

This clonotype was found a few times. CDR3 in DNA: TGTGCCACGCAAATTTCCGGGACAGGACTTCCAGATACGCAGTATTTT. Encoded protein: CATQISGTGLPDTQYF. The rearrangement uses TRBV24-1 and TRBJ2-3; 8 bases are shared with TRBD1. Germline lookup yields CDR1 KGHDR and CDR2 SFDVKD. Germline trimming cut 10 bases from V and 4 bases from J; bases unmatched to any gene: 15. CDR3 length equals 16 residues.

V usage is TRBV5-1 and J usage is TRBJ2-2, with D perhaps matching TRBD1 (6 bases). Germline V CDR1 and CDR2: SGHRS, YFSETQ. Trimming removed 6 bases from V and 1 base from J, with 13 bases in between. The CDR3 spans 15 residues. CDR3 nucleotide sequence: TGCGCCAGCAACCGGGGACAAGTGAACACCGGGGAGCTGTTTTTT. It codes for CASNRGQVNTGELFF.

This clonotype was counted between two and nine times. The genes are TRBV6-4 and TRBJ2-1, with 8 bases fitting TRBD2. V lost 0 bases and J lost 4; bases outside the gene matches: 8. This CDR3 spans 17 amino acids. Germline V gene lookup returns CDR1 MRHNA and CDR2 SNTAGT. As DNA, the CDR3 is TGTGCCAGCAGTGACTCCTCCGGGACTAGGGATTACAATGAGCAGTTCTTC. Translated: CASSDSSGTRDYNEQFF.

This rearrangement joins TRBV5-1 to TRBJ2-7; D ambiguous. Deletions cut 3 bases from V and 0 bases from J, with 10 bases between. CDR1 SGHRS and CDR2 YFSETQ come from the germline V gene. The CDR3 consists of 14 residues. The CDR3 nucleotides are TGCGCCAGCAGCTCTCTAGGCTTCTCCTACGAGCAGTACTTC. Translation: CASSSLGFSYEQYF.

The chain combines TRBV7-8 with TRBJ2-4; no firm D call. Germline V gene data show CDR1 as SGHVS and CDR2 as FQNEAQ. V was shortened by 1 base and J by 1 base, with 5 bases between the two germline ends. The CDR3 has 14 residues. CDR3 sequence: CASSLGVAKNIQYF. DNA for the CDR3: TGTGCCAGCAGCTTAGGGGTCGCCAAAAACATTCAGTACTTC.

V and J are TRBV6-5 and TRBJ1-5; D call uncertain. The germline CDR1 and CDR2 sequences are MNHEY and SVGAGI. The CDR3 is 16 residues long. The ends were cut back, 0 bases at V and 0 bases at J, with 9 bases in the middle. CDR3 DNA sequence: TGTGCCAGCAGTTACTCTTTGGACTATAGCAATCAGCCCCAGCATTTT. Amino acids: CASSYSLDYSNQPQHF.